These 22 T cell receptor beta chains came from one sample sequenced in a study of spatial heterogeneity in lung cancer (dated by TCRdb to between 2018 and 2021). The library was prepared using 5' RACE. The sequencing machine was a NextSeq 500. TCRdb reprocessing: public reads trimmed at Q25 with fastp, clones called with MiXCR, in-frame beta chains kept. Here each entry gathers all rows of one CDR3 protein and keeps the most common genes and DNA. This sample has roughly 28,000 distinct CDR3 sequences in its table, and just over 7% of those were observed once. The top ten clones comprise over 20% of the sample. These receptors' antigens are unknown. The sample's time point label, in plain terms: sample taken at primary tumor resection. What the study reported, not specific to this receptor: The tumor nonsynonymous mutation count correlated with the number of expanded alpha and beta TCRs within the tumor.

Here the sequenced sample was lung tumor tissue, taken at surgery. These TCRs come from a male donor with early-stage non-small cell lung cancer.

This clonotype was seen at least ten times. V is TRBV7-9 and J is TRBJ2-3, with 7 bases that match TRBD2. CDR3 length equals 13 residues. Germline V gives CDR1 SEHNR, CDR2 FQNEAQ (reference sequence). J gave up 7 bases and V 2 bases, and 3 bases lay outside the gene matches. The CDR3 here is CASSLQGGNTQYF. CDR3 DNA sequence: TGTGCCAGCAGCTTACAGGGAGGGAATACGCAGTATTTT.

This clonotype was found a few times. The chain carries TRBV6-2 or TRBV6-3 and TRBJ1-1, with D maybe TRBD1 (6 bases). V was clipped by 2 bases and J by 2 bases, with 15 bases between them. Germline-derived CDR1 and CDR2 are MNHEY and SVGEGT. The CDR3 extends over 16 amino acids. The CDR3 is CASSYPTGGRNTEAFF. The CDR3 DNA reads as TGTGCCAGCAGTTACCCCACCGGGGGCCGAAACACTGAAGCTTTCTTT.

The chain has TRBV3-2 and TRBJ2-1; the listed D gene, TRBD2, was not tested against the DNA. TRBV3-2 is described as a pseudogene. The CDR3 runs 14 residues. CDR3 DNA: TGTGCCAGGGTGGGACTAGAGGGCAACAATGAGCAGCTCTTC. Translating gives CARVGLEGNNEQLF.

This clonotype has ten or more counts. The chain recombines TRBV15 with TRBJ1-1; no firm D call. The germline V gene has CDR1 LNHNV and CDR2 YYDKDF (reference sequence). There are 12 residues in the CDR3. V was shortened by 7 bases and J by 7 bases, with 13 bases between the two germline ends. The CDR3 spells CATKRPDHEAFF. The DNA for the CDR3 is TGTGCCACCAAACGTCCGGACCATGAAGCTTTCTTT.

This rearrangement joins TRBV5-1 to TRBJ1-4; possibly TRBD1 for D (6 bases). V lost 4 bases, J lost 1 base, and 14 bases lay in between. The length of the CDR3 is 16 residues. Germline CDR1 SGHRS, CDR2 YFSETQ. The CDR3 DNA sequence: TGCGCCAGCAGCGTTCTTGCCAGGGGAACTAATGAAAAACTGTTTTTT. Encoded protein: CASSVLARGTNEKLFF.

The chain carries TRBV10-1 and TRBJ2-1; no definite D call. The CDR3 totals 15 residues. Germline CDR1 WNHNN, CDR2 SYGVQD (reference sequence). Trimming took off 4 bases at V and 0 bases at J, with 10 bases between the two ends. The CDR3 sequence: CASSGGPSSYNEQFF. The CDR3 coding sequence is TGCGCCAGCAGTGGTGGACCCTCCTCCTACAATGAGCAGTTCTTC.

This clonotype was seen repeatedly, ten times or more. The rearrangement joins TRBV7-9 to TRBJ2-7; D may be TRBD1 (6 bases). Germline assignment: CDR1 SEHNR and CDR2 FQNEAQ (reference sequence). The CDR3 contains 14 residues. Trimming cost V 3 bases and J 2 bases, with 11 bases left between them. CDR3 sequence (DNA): TGTGCCAGCAGCTTCCCAGGGGACCCCTACGAGCAGTACTTC. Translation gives CASSFPGDPYEQYF.

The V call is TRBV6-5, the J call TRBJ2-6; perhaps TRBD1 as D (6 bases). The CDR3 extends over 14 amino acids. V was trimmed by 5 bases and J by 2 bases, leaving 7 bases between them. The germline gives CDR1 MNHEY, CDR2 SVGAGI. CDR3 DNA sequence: TGTGCCAGCAGTCGGACAGCTGGGGCCAACGTCCTGACTTTC. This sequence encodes CASSRTAGANVLTF.

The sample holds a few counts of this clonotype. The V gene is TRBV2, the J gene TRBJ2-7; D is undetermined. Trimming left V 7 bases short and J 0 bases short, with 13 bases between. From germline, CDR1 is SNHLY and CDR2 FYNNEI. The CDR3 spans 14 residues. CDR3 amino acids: CASIKDGSSYEQYF. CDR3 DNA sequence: TGTGCCAGCATTAAGGACGGAAGCTCCTACGAGCAGTACTTC.

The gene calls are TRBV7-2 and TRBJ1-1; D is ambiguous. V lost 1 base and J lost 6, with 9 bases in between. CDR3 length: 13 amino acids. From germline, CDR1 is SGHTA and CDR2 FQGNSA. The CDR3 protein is CASSLDTVAEAFF. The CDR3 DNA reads TGTGCCAGCAGCTTAGATACCGTGGCTGAAGCTTTCTTT. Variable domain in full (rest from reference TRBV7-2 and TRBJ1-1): GAGVSQSPSNKVTEKGKDVELRCDPISGHTALYWYRQSLGQGLEFLIYFQGNSAPDKSGLPSDRFSAERTGGSVSTLTIQRTQQEDSAVYLCASSLDTVAEAFFGQGTRLTVV.

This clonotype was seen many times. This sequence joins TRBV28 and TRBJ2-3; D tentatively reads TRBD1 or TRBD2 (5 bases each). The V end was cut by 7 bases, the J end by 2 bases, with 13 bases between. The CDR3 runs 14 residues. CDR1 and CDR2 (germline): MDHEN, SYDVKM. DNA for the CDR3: TGTGCCAGCAAGGACGGGGCTATCACAGATACGCAGTATTTT. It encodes CASKDGAITDTQYF.

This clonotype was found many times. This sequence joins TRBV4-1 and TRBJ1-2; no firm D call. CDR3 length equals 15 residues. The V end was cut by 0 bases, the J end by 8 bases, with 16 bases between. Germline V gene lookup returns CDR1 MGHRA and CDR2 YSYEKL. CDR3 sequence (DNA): TGCGCCAGCAGCCAAGATAGTAACCGAGACCGGGGCTACACCTTC. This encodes CASSQDSNRDRGYTF.

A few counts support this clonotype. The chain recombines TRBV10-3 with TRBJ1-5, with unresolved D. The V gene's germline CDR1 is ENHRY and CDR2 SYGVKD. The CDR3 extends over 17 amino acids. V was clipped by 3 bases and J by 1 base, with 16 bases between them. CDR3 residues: CAISDDLPSGSNQPQHF. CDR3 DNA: TGTGCCATCAGTGATGACTTACCAAGTGGGAGCAATCAGCCCCAGCATTTT.

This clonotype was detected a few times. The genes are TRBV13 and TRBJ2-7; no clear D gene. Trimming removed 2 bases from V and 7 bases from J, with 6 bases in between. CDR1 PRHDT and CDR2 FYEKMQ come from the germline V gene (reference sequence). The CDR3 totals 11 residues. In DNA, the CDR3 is TGTGCCAGCAGCTTATTGGGGGAGCAGTACTTC. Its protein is CASSLLGEQYF.

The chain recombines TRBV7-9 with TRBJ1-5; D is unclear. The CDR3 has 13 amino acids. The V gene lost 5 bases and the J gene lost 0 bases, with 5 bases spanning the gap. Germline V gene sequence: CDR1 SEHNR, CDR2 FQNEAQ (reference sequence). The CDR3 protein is CASSHNSNQPQHF. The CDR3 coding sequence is TGTGCCAGCAGCCATAATAGCAATCAGCCCCAGCATTTT.

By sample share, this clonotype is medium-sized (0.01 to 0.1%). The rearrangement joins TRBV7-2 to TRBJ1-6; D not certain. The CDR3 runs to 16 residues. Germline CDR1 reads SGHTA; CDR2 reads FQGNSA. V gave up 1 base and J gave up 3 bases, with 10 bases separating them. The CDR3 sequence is CASSLGGDYYNSPLHF. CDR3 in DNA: TGTGCCAGCAGCTTAGGTGGAGATTACTATAATTCACCCCTCCACTTT.

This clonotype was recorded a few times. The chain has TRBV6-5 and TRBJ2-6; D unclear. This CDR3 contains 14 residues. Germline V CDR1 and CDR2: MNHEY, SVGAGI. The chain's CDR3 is CASSRSSGANVLTF. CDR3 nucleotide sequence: TGTGCTTCAAGCCGGAGCTCTGGGGCCAACGTCCTGACTTTC.

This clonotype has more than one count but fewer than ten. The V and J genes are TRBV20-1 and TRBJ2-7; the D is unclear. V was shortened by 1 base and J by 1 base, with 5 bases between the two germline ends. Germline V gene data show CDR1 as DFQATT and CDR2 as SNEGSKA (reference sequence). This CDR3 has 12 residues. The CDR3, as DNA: TGCAGTGCTAGAGGCGGATCCTACGAGCAGTACTTC. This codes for CSARGGSYEQYF.

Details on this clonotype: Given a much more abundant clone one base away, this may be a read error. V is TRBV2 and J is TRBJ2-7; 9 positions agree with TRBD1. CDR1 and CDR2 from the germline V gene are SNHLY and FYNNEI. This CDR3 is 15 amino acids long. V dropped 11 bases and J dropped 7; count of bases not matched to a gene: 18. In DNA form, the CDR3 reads TGTGCCGGCACTCCGGACAGGGGCCCCTTCGGAGAGCAGTACTTC. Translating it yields CAGTPDRGPFGEQYF.

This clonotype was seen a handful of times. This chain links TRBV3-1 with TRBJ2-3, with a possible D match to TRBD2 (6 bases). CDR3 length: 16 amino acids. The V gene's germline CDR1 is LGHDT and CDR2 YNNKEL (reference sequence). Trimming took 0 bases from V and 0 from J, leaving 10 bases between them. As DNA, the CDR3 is TGTGCCAGCAGCCAAGATTTGGGGGGAAGCACAGATACGCAGTATTTT. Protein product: CASSQDLGGSTDTQYF.

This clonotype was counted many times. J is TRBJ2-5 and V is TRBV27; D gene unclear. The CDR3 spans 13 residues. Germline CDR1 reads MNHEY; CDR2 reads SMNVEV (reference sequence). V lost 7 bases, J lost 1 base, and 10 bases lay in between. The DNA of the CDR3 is TGTGCCAGCAATAGGTTAGGCCAAGAGACCCAGTACTTC. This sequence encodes CASNRLGQETQYF.

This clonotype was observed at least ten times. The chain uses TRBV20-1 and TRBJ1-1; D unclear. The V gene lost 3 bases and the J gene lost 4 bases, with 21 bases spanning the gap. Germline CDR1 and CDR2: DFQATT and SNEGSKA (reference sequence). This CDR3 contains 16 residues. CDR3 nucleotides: TGCAGTGCTAGGGCGTCATTCCTACTGGATGGCACTGAAGCTTTCTTT. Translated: CSARASFLLDGTEAFF.